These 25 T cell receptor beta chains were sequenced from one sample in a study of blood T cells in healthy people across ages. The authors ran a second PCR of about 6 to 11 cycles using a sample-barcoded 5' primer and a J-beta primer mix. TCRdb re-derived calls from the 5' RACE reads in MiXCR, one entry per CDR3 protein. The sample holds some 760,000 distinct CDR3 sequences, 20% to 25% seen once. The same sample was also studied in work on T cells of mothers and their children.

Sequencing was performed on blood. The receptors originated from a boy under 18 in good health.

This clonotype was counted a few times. The CDR3 sequence is CASSMTSGVPSYEQYF. The CDR3, as DNA: TGTGCCAGCAGCATGACTAGCGGGGTCCCCTCCTACGAGCAGTACTTC. The J gene is TRBJ2-7, the V gene TRBV9, with 11 bases identical to TRBD2. The V gene end was trimmed by 4 bases and the J gene end by 0 bases; junction bases not matched to a gene: 6. Germline CDR1 SGDLS, CDR2 YYNGEE. CDR3 size: 16 residues.

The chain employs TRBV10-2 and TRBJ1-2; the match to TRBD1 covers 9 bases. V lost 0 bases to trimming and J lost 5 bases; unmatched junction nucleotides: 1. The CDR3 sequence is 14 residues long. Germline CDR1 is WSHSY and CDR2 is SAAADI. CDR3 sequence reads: CASSESGQGYGYTF. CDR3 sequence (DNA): TGCGCCAGCAGTGAGTCTGGACAGGGGTATGGCTACACCTTC.

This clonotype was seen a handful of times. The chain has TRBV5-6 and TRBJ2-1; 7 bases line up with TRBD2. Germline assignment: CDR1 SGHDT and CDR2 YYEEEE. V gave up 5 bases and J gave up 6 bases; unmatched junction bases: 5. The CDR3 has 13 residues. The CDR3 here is CASSPWGGNEQFF. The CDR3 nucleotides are TGTGCCAGCAGTCCTTGGGGGGGCAATGAGCAGTTCTTC.

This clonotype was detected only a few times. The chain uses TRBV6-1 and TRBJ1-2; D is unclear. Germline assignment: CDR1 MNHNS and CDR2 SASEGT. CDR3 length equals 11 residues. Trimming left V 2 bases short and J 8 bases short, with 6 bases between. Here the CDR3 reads CASSESTGYTF. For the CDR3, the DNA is TGTGCCAGCAGTGAATCAACGGGCTACACCTTC.

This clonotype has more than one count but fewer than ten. The CDR3 is CASEGLAVPYEQYF. The CDR3 DNA is TGTGCCAGCGAAGGACTAGCGGTTCCCTACGAGCAGTACTTC. The chain recombines TRBV2 with TRBJ2-7; 10 bases map to TRBD2. V gave up 8 bases and J gave up 2 bases; unmatched junction bases: 6. The CDR3 contains 14 residues. Per the germline V gene, CDR1 is SNHLY and CDR2 is FYNNEI.

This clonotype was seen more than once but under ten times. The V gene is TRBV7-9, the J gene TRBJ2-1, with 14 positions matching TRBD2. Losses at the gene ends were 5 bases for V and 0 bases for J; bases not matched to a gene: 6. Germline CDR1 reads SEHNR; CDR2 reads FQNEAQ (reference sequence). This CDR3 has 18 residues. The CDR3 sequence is CASSGLAGGISSYNEQFF. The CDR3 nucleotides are TGTGCCAGCAGCGGACTAGCGGGGGGAATAAGCTCCTACAATGAGCAGTTCTTC.

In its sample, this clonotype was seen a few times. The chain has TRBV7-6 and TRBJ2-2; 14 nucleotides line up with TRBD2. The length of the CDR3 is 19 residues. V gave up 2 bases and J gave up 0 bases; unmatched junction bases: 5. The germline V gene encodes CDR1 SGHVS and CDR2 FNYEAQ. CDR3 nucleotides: TGTGCCAGCAGCTTAATGGGGACTAGCGGGGGAGCGAACACCGGGGAGCTGTTTTTT. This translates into CASSLMGTSGGANTGELFF. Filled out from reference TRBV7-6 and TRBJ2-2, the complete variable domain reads GAGVSQSPRYKVTKRGQDVALRCDPISGHVSLYWYRQALGQGPEFLTYFNYEAQQDKSGLPNDRFSAERPEGSISTLTIQRTEQRDSAMYRCASSLMGTSGGANTGELFFGEGSRLTVL.

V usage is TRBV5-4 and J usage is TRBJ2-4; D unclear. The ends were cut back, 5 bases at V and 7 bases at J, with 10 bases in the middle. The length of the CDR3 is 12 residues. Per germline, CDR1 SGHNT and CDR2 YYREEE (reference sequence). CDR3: CASSTDNNIQYF. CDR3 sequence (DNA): TGTGCCAGCAGTACCGATAACAACATTCAGTACTTC. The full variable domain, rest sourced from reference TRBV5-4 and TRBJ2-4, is ETGVTQSPTHLIKTRGQQVTLRCSSQSGHNTVSWYQQALGQGPQFIFQYYREEENGRGNFPPRFSGLQFPNYSSELNVNALELDDSALYLCASSTDNNIQYFGAGTRLSVL.

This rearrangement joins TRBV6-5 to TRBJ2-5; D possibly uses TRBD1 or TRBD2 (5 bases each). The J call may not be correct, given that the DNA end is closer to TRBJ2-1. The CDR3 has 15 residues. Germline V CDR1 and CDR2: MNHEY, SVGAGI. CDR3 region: CASSYNNGANNEQFF. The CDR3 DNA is TGTGCCAGCAGTTACAATAACGGGGCAAACAATGAGCAGTTCTTC.

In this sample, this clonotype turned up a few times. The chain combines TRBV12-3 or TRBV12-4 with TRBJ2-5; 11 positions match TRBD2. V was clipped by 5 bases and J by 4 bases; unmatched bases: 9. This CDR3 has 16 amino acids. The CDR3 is CASSDRLAGGGETQYF. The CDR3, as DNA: TGTGCCAGCAGTGACCGTCTAGCGGGGGGCGGAGAGACCCAGTACTTC.

The DNA for the CDR3 is TGTGCCAGCAGCATATCAGCTAATGAGCAGTTCTTC. This encodes CASSISANEQFF. The gene calls are TRBV7-9 and TRBJ2-1; D is ambiguous. Germline V CDR1 and CDR2: SEHNR, FQNEAQ (reference sequence). The CDR3 consists of 12 residues. Trimming cost V 5 bases and J 7 bases, with 9 bases left between them.

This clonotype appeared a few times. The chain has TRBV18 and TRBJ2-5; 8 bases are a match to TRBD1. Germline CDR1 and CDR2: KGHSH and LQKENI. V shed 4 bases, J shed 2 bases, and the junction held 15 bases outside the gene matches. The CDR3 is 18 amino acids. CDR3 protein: CASSQVWKTGDIQETQYF. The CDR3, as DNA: TGTGCCAGCTCACAAGTGTGGAAGACAGGGGATATTCAAGAGACCCAGTACTTC.

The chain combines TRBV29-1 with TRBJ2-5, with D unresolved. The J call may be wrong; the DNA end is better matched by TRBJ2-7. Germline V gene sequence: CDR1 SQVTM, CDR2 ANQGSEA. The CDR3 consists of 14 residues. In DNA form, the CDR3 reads TGCAGCGTTGTTCAGTGGAGTGGATCCTACGAGCAGTACTTC. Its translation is CSVVQWSGSYEQYF.

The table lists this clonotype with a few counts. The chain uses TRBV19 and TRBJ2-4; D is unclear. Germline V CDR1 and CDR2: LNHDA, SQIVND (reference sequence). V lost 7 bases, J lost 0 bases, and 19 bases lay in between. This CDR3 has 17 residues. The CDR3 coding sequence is TGTGCCAGTAAGCATCAGGCTCGCCTTCTAGCCAAAAACATTCAGTACTTC. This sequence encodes CASKHQARLLAKNIQYF.

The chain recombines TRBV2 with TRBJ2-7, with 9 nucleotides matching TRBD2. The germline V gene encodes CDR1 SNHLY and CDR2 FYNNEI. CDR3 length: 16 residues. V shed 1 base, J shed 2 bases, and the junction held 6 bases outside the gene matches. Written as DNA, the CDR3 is TGTGCCAGCAGTGAAGTCCGACTAGCGGAGACCTACGAGCAGTACTTC. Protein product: CASSEVRLAETYEQYF.

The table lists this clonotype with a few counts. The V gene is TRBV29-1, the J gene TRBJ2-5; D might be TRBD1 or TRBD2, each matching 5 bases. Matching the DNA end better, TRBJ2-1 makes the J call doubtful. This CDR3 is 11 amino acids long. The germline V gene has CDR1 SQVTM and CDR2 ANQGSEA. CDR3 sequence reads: CSVRGGQEQFF. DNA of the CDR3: TGCAGCGTTCGGGGCGGTCAGGAGCAGTTCTTC.

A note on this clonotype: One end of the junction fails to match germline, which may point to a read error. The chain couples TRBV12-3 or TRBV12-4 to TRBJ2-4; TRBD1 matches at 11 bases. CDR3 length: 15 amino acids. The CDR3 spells CASSPRDRGGNIQCF. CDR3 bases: TGTGCCAGCAGCCCCCGGGACAGGGGGGGAAACATTCAGTGCTTC.

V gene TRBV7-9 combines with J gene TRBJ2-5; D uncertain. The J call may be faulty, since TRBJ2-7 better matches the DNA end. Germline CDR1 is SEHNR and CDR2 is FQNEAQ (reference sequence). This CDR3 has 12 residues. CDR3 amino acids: CASLEGPGEQYF. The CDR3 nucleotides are TGTGCCAGCCTGGAAGGGCCGGGCGAGCAGTACTTC.

CDR3 nucleotides: TGCGCCAGCAGCCATACAGGGGGCAGTCAGCCCCAGCATTTT. Amino acids: CASSHTGGSQPQHF. The chain couples TRBV4-3 to TRBJ1-5, with 9 bases lining up with TRBD1. The V gene's germline CDR1 is LGHNA and CDR2 YSLEER. This CDR3 spans 14 amino acids. Germline trimming cut 3 bases from V and 6 bases from J; bases unmatched to any gene: 3.

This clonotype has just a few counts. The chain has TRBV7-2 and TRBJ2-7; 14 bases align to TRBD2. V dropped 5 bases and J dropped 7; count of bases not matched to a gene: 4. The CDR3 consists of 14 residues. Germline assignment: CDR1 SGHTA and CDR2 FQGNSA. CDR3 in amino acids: CASSGTSGSWEQYF. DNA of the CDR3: TGTGCCAGCAGCGGGACTAGCGGGAGTTGGGAGCAGTACTTC.

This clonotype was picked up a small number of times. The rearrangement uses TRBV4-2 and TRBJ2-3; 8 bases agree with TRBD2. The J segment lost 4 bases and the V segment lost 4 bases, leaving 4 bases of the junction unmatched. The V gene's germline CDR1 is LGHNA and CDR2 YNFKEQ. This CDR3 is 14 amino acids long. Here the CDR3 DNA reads TGTGCCAGCAGCCGCTTTAGCGGGGCAGATACGCAGTATTTT. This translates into CASSRFSGADTQYF.

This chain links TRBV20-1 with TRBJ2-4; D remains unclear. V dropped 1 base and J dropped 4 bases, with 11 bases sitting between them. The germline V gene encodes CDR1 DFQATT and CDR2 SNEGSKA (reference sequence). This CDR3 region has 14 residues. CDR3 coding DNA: TGCAGTGCTAGAGGTTCCGGGTCGAAAAACATTCAGTACTTC. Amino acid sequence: CSARGSGSKNIQYF.

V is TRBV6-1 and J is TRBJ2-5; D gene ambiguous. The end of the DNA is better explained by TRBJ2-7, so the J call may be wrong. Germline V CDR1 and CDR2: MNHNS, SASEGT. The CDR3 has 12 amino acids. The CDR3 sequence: CASGKMWYEQYF. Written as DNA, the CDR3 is TGTGCCAGCGGAAAGATGTGGTACGAGCAGTACTTC.

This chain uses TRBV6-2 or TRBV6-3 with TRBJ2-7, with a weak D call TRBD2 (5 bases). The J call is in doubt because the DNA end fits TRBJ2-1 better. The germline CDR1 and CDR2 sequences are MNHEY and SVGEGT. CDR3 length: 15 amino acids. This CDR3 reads CASSPTLIGGNEQFF. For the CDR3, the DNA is TGTGCCAGCAGTCCCACCCTCATAGGCGGGAATGAGCAGTTCTTC.

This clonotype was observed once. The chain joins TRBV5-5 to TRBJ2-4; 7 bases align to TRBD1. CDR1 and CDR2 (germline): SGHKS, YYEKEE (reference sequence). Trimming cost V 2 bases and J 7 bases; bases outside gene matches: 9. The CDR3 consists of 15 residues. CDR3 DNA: TGTGCCAGCAGCTTCTACGACAGGGTTGGGAACATTCAGTACTTC. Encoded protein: CASSFYDRVGNIQYF.